This section outlines one T cell receptor beta chain sequence together with its context. What it recognizes is unknown. This record comes from a study of T cell responses to AZD1222 COVID-19 vaccine. Study outcomes and limitations: White British donors predominated, females outnumbered males, and clonal diversity was possibly underestimated. The breadth and depth of Spike-specific TCRs increased once two AZD1222 doses had been given.

The CDR3 extends over 14 amino acids. V shed 5 bases and J 3 bases; nucleotides not matched to a gene: 7. Germline CDR1 reads MDHEN; CDR2 reads SYDVKM. Data came from immunoSEQ multiplex PCR; TCRdb stores just in-frame clones and leaves some out. The table lists 130,000 or so clones, approximately 93% of them singletons. The J gene is TRBJ2-7, the V gene TRBV28; TRBD1 aligns across 7 bases. The source of this sequence is an adult in good health. Sequences were derived from peripheral blood, sampled on day 0 of MenACWY control vaccination. The CDR3 DNA is TGTGCCAGCAGTCAAGGGACAGCGAACTACGAGCAGTACTTC. Protein product: CASSQGTANYEQYF. Full variable domain (rest looked up from reference TRBV28 and TRBJ2-7): DVKVTQSSRYLVKRTGEKVFLECVQDMDHENMFWYRQDPGLGLRLIYFSYDVKMKEKGDIPEGYSVSREKKERFSLILESASTNQTSMYLCASSQGTANYEQYFGPGTRLTVT.